The next 23 T cell receptor beta chains were all read from a single sample in a study of cytomegalovirus exposure and HLA in healthy donors. It was with 60 Vbeta and 13 Jbeta primers that the PCR ran. The method was immunoSEQ multiplex PCR; TCRdb's version includes in-frame clones alone and lacks a portion of them. The sample has approximately 100,000 clones; less than 70% are singletons. Sequenced material: PBMCs. These receptor sequences come from a human donor in good health.

About this clone: At the DNA level, this CDR3 is encoded by other sequences in the same sample as well. The CDR3 loop is CASSWTGMGDTQYF. The CDR3 DNA reads TGTGCCAGCAGCTGGACAGGTATGGGGGATACGCAGTATTTT. The rearrangement links TRBV5-6 to TRBJ2-3; 7 positions match TRBD1. Germline V gene lookup returns CDR1 SGHDT and CDR2 YYEEEE. This CDR3 is 14 amino acids long. With 3 bases clipped from V and 6 bases from J, the junction kept 7 bases outside the gene matches.

This chain uses TRBV27 with TRBJ1-6; no clear D gene. The V gene's germline CDR1 is MNHEY and CDR2 SMNVEV (reference sequence). CDR3 length equals 13 residues. Trimming removed 2 bases from V and 10 bases from J, with 9 bases in between. Here the CDR3 reads CASSLVPRSPLHF. CDR3 sequence (DNA): TGTGCCAGCAGTTTAGTACCTAGGTCACCCCTCCACTTT.

This clone was seen a handful of times. This rearrangement joins TRBV2 to TRBJ2-1; the match to TRBD2 covers 11 bases. V shed 4 bases and J 2 bases; nucleotides not matched to a gene: 10. Germline-derived CDR1 and CDR2 are SNHLY and FYNNEI. The CDR3 sequence is 18 residues long. CDR3 loop: CASSGFLAGGLAYNEQFF. CDR3 in DNA: TGTGCCAGCAGTGGATTTCTAGCGGGGGGCCTAGCCTACAATGAGCAGTTCTTC.

The chain combines TRBV4-2 with TRBJ2-2; no clear D gene. In germline, CDR1 is LGHNA, CDR2 YNFKEQ. Deletions cut 0 bases from V and 3 bases from J, with 8 bases between. This CDR3 is built from 15 residues. This CDR3 is CASSQEKAHTGELFF. In DNA, the CDR3 is TGTGCCAGCAGCCAAGAAAAAGCCCACACCGGGGAGCTGTTTTTT.

In this sample, this clone turned up once. The chain carries TRBV7-3 and TRBJ2-7, with 7 bases aligning to TRBD1. The V gene end was trimmed by 5 bases and the J gene end by 7 bases; junction bases not matched to a gene: 8. The germline CDR1 and CDR2 sequences are SGHTA and FQGTGA. The CDR3 spans 13 residues. This CDR3 is CASSAGTASEQYF. DNA of the CDR3: TGTGCCAGCAGCGCCGGGACAGCGTCGGAGCAGTACTTC.

This clone was recorded a few times. The genes are TRBV6-5 and TRBJ2-5, with 7 bases lining up with TRBD1. Per the germline V gene, CDR1 is MNHEY and CDR2 is SVGAGI. The J segment lost 5 bases and the V segment lost 6 bases, leaving 9 bases of the junction unmatched. The CDR3 consists of 14 residues. DNA for the CDR3: TGTGCCAGCAGCCGGGGACAGCGATTCGAGACCCAGTACTTC. This sequence encodes CASSRGQRFETQYF.

This chain joins TRBV10-2 and TRBJ1-5; D may be TRBD1 (6 bases). Trimming shortened V by 4 bases and J by 1 base, and 11 bases separated the two germline ends. Germline-derived CDR1 and CDR2 are WSHSY and SAAADI. This CDR3 comprises 15 residues. The CDR3: CASSVAGASNQPQHF. CDR3 bases: TGCGCCAGCAGTGTGGCGGGGGCCAGCAATCAGCCCCAGCATTTT.

This chain links TRBV6-1 with TRBJ1-1; D call uncertain. The CDR3 runs to 13 residues. Trimming stripped 10 bases from V and 0 bases from J, with 12 bases between. Germline loops: CDR1 MNHNS, CDR2 SASEGT. In DNA form, the CDR3 reads TGTGCCACCCGACCCGACATGAACACTGAAGCTTTCTTT. Translated, it gives CATRPDMNTEAFF.

The rearrangement joins TRBV7-2 to TRBJ1-5, with 9 nucleotides matching TRBD1. V lost 1 base, J lost 3 bases, and 4 bases stayed unmatched. This CDR3 has 16 residues. CDR1 and CDR2 (germline): SGHTA, FQGNSA. DNA for the CDR3: TGTGCCAGCAGCTTAGGTCACAGGGGGCTCAATCAGCCCCAGCATTTT. This translates into CASSLGHRGLNQPQHF.

The chain is built from TRBV11-2 and TRBJ2-4; 7 bases map to TRBD1. With V trimmed by 5 bases and J by 8 bases, 6 bases remained unmatched. From germline, CDR1 is SGHAT and CDR2 FQNNGV. The CDR3 is 13 residues long. The CDR3, as DNA: TGTGCCAGCAGCCTCGGGACAGACCACATTCAGTACTTC. Protein sequence: CASSLGTDHIQYF.

The V and J genes are TRBV5-4 and TRBJ2-7; TRBD1 agrees at 10 bases. Germline lookup yields CDR1 SGHNT and CDR2 YYREEE (reference sequence). The CDR3 has 15 amino acids. The V gene end was trimmed by 0 bases and the J gene end by 3 bases; junction bases not matched to a gene: 3. CDR3 DNA sequence: TGTGCCAGCAGCTTGGTCGGGACAGGGGTCTACGAGCAGTACTTC. This codes for CASSLVGTGVYEQYF.

The rearrangement uses TRBV2 and TRBJ1-5; D not certain. Trimming stripped 6 bases from V and 2 bases from J, with 14 bases between. The CDR3 totals 15 residues. CDR1 is SNHLY, CDR2 FYNNEI, per germline. This chain's CDR3 is CASRKGGEGNQPQHF. CDR3 in DNA: TGTGCCAGCAGAAAAGGTGGGGAGGGCAATCAGCCCCAGCATTTT.

The J gene is TRBJ1-2, the V gene TRBV7-9, with D possibly matching TRBD1 (5 bases). The V gene lost 5 bases and the J gene lost 4 bases, with 14 bases spanning the gap. CDR3 length equals 14 residues. Germline lookup yields CDR1 SEHNR and CDR2 FQNEAQ (reference sequence). CDR3 coding DNA: TGTGCCAGCAGCGGAAGACAGTGGGCCTATGGCTACACCTTC. It codes for CASSGRQWAYGYTF.

V gene TRBV6-5 combines with J gene TRBJ2-7; 8 bases are a match to TRBD1. V dropped 6 bases and J dropped 0; count of bases not matched to a gene: 4. The length of the CDR3 is 14 residues. Germline-derived CDR1 and CDR2 are MNHEY and SVGAGI. CDR3 DNA: TGTGCCAGCAGCCGAGACAGGGGCTCCTACGAGCAGTACTTC. Amino acids: CASSRDRGSYEQYF.

The chain uses TRBV7-2 and TRBJ2-1; 8 bases are a match to TRBD2. Germline assignment: CDR1 SGHTA and CDR2 FQGNSA. The CDR3 extends over 17 amino acids. V shed 5 bases, J shed 4 bases, and the junction held 13 bases outside the gene matches. CDR3 DNA: TGTGCCAGCAGCCTAAGGAACGGGCTAGCGGGTTACAATGAGCAGTTCTTC. This sequence encodes CASSLRNGLAGYNEQFF.

This chain uses TRBV5-1 with TRBJ2-3, with 13 bases identical to TRBD2. Trimming took 4 bases from V and 6 from J; bases not matched to a gene: 11. Germline lookup yields CDR1 SGHRS and CDR2 YFSETQ. The CDR3 sequence is 17 residues long. The CDR3 here is CASSPPLAGGPGDTQYF. Written as DNA, the CDR3 is TGCGCCAGCAGCCCACCACTAGCGGGGGGGCCCGGGGATACGCAGTATTTT.

The chain joins TRBV5-1 to TRBJ1-2; TRBD1 is a possible D gene (6 bases). Trimming pared 4 bases from V and 6 bases from J, leaving 16 bases between. Germline-derived CDR1 and CDR2 are SGHRS and YFSETQ. The CDR3 length is 14 residues. The CDR3 nucleotides are TGCGCCAGCAGCCCCCGGGGGGCGAGGGATGGCTACACCTTC. Encoded protein: CASSPRGARDGYTF.

The rearrangement links TRBV4-3 to TRBJ1-4, with 9 bases identical to TRBD1. The V segment lost 1 base and the J segment 6 bases; nucleotides outside the gene matches: 6. Germline V CDR1 and CDR2: LGHNA, YSLEER. CDR3 length: 16 amino acids. The CDR3 bases are TGCGCCAGCAGCCAAGGGTCGTGGACAGGGGATGAAAAACTGTTTTTT. Its protein is CASSQGSWTGDEKLFF.

The chain couples TRBV11-2 to TRBJ2-3; no definite D call. V was clipped by 3 bases and J by 6 bases, with 7 bases between them. The CDR3 extends over 12 amino acids. Germline CDR1 reads SGHAT; CDR2 reads FQNNGV. CDR3 sequence reads: CASSFFMDTQYF. CDR3 nucleotides: TGTGCCAGCAGCTTTTTCATGGATACGCAGTATTTT.

This clone has a single count. Germline and junction disagree at one end, which may indicate a read error. The gene calls are TRBV6-5 and TRBJ2-7, with D maybe TRBD1 (7 bases). The CDR3 spans 16 residues. Germline CDR1 reads MNHEY; CDR2 reads SVGAGI. CDR3 loop: CASSLLGPGGTYGQYF. As DNA, the CDR3 is TGTGCCAGCAGTTTGCTGGGGCCAGGGGGGACCTACGGGCAGTACTTC.

The chain is built from TRBV5-1 and TRBJ2-1; 9 nucleotides agree with TRBD2. Germline V gives CDR1 SGHRS, CDR2 YFSETQ. Trimming removed 1 base from V and 1 base from J; junction bases left unmatched: 3. The CDR3 is 16 residues long. The CDR3 sequence: CASSLFSGGSYNEQFF. DNA for the CDR3: TGCGCCAGCAGCTTGTTTAGCGGGGGTTCCTACAATGAGCAGTTCTTC.

This chain joins TRBV18 and TRBJ2-1; 9 bases are a match to TRBD2. V was pared by 3 bases and J by 10 bases, with 13 bases of the junction left unmatched. Per germline, CDR1 KGHSH and CDR2 LQKENI. The CDR3 has 16 amino acids. CDR3 region: CASSPLAGAMRGEQFF. CDR3 bases: TGTGCCAGCTCACCTTTAGCGGGGGCCATGAGGGGAGAGCAGTTCTTC.

V usage is TRBV7-8 and J usage is TRBJ1-3; D perhaps matches TRBD1 (5 bases). CDR3 length: 13 amino acids. With 5 bases removed from V and 9 bases from J, the gap between germline ends came to 14 bases. The germline CDR1 and CDR2 sequences are SGHVS and FQNEAQ. The chain's CDR3 is CASSPQGGSTIYF. CDR3 bases: TGTGCCAGCAGCCCCCAGGGAGGTAGCACCATATATTTT.